These 13 T cell receptor beta chains originate from one sample sequenced in a study of cytomegalovirus exposure and HLA in healthy donors (dated by TCRdb to 2017 to 2019). To prepare the library, the immunoSEQ multiplex PCR assay was applied. Drawn from immuneACCESS, this table holds only the in-frame rearrangements with V and J called that TCRdb kept. Clones are partly lost; checked studies trace under half to an unresolved V gene and leave the rest unexplained. This sample is represented by under 150,000 clones; around nine tenths of them were singletons. The ten top clones hold 8.5% to 9.5% of the sample. The sample taken for sequencing was PBMCs. The receptors were sampled from a man aged 18 to 30 in good health and CMV-seropositive.

The rearrangement joins TRBV2 to TRBJ1-1, with a weak D call TRBD1 (5 bases). Germline values: CDR1 SNHLY, CDR2 FYNNEI. The CDR3 is made up of 12 amino acids. Trimming removed 4 bases at V and 6 bases at J, with 9 bases between. The CDR3 spells CASSAQGAEAFF. The CDR3 nucleotides are TGTGCCAGCAGTGCCCAGGGTGCTGAAGCTTTCTTT.

This chain connects TRBV4-2 to TRBJ1-3; D not resolved. This CDR3 spans 13 amino acids. Per the germline V gene, CDR1 is LGHNA and CDR2 is YNFKEQ. Trimming took 7 bases from V and 0 from J, leaving 7 bases between them. The CDR3, as DNA: TGTGCCAGCACGGGAAGCTCTGGAAACACCATATATTTT. Translating gives CASTGSSGNTIYF.

This chain joins TRBV2 and TRBJ2-7; TRBD1 might be the D (6 bases). Trimming left V 4 bases short and J 0 bases short, with 10 bases between. The CDR3 is 14 residues long. From germline, CDR1 is SNHLY and CDR2 FYNNEI. The CDR3 here is CASSGGQNSYEQYF. As DNA, the CDR3 is TGTGCCAGCAGTGGAGGACAGAACTCCTACGAGCAGTACTTC.

The rearrangement joins TRBV27 to TRBJ2-1, with D hard to call. V was cut by 6 bases and J by 0 bases, with 6 bases left in between. Germline values: CDR1 MNHEY, CDR2 SMNVEV (reference sequence). The CDR3 runs to 13 residues. DNA for the CDR3: TGTGCCAGCAGCACAAGCTCCTACAATGAGCAGTTCTTC. Translating it yields CASSTSSYNEQFF.

This chain connects TRBV5-1 to TRBJ1-5; weak D call: TRBD1 (5 bases). The CDR3 has 14 residues. V was cut by 3 bases and J by 5 bases, with 12 bases left in between. CDR1 and CDR2 from the germline V gene are SGHRS and YFSETQ. Written as DNA, the CDR3 is TGCGCCAGCAGCTCGGGAGGAGGGGATCAGCCCCAGCATTTT. This gives the protein CASSSGGGDQPQHF.

The chain is built from TRBV27 and TRBJ1-6; 9 nucleotides agree with TRBD1. The CDR3 runs to 19 residues. Germline V lookup: CDR1 MNHEY, CDR2 SMNVEV (reference sequence). The V gene end was trimmed by 6 bases and the J gene end by 9 bases; junction bases not matched to a gene: 21. The CDR3 reads CASRTKAGTGFLTSSPLHF. CDR3 DNA sequence: TGTGCCAGCAGAACAAAAGCCGGGACAGGGTTTCTTACTAGTTCACCCCTCCACTTT.

This clone was recorded only once. The chain employs TRBV19 and TRBJ1-1; D is unclear. V lost 10 bases and J lost 1, with 7 bases in between. The germline gives CDR1 LNHDA, CDR2 SQIVND (reference sequence). The CDR3 sequence is 11 residues long. CDR3 nucleotide sequence: TGTGCCACCACAAGGAACACTGAAGCTTTCTTT. It is translated as CATTRNTEAFF.

The J gene is TRBJ2-7, the V gene TRBV6-1, with 7 bases that match TRBD2. The germline V gene has CDR1 MNHNS and CDR2 SASEGT. With V trimmed by 6 bases and J by 3 bases, 11 bases remained unmatched. This CDR3 has 15 amino acids. CDR3 DNA: TGTGCCAGCAGAACGGGAGGTAGTAAATACTACGAGCAGTACTTC. This gives the protein CASRTGGSKYYEQYF.

Comments on this clone: This sample also contains other DNA sequences that code for the same CDR3. V and J are TRBV30 and TRBJ1-1, with a weak D call TRBD1 (6 bases). With 0 bases removed from V and 5 bases from J, the gap between germline ends came to 10 bases. Germline V gives CDR1 GTSNPN, CDR2 SVGIG (reference sequence). The length of the CDR3 is 13 residues. CDR3 sequence reads: CAWSVLRGTEAFF. The CDR3 coding sequence is TGTGCCTGGAGTGTACTGAGGGGGACTGAAGCTTTCTTT.

This clone was found a few times. The genes are TRBV19 and TRBJ1-3, with 8 positions matching TRBD1. The CDR3 has 13 residues. The germline V gene encodes CDR1 LNHDA and CDR2 SQIVND (reference sequence). Germline trimming cut 10 bases from V and 4 bases from J; bases unmatched to any gene: 6. This CDR3 is CATAQGAGNTIYF. In nucleotides, the CDR3 is TGTGCCACCGCGCAGGGGGCAGGAAACACCATATATTTT.

The chain employs TRBV5-1 and TRBJ2-1, with a possible D match to TRBD2 (6 bases). With 4 bases removed from V and 1 base from J, the gap between germline ends came to 18 bases. Germline CDR1 and CDR2: SGHRS and YFSETQ. CDR3 size: 17 residues. The CDR3 reads CASSLYSGRGSYNEQFF. The CDR3 DNA follows: TGCGCCAGCAGCCTTTATAGCGGTCGGGGTTCCTACAATGAGCAGTTCTTC.

The genes are TRBV9 and TRBJ1-5; D call uncertain. Germline values: CDR1 SGDLS, CDR2 YYNGEE. This CDR3 spans 14 amino acids. Between the trimmed V and J ends, which lost 0 bases and 9 bases, there was a span of 13 bases. CDR3 nucleotide sequence: TGTGCCAGCAGCGTAGTAGGGTTGGGAGGGCCCCAGCATTTT. Translating gives CASSVVGLGGPQHF.

A single count supports this clone. The chain joins TRBV25-1 to TRBJ1-2; D gene unclear. Germline CDR1 and CDR2: MGHDK and SYGVNS. The CDR3 length is 13 residues. The V and J ends lost 6 bases and 11 bases respectively, with 19 bases between them. The CDR3 bases are TGTGCCAGCAGCGAGCACACAGAATTTCATTACACCTTC. It encodes CASSEHTEFHYTF.